There are a few counts of the clone carrying this TCR beta chain. Germline loops: CDR1 SGHNT, CDR2 YYREEE (reference sequence). CDR3 length equals 14 residues. After removal of 0 bases from V and 4 bases from J, the junction contained 3 bases not matched to a gene. This record belongs to a study of sequential checkpoint blockade in melanoma. Study-level information: Both treatment sequences were followed by maintenance nivolumab.

Treatment here: randomized to nivolumab then ipilimumab (arm A) or the reverse (arm B). DNA-damaging chemotherapy had not been given to any patient beforehand. From thawed PBMCs, live CD3+CD8+ cells negative for CD19 and CD56 were sorted. Assay used: immunoSEQ multiplex PCR; TCRdb lists only in-frame clones, some missing. Found here are about 3,500 clones, roughly half of them singletons; the top ten hold 40% to 50%. This sequence joins TRBV5-4 and TRBJ1-2, with 7 bases aligning to TRBD1. Specimen: CD8+ T cells sorted from blood (inferred from file names), collected from a patient given nivolumab and ipilimumab in sequence. This TCR derives from a human donor with melanoma. CDR3: CASSLGDRPYGYTF. CDR3 sequence (DNA): TGTGCCAGCAGCTTGGGGGACAGACCCTATGGCTACACCTTC.